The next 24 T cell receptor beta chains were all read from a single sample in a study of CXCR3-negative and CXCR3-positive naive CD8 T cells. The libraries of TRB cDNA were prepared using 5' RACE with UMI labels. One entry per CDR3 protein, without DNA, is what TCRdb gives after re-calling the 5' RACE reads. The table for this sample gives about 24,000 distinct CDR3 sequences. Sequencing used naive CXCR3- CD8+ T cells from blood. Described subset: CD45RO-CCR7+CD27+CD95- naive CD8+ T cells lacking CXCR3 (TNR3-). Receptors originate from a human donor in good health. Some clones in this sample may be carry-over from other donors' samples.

The CDR3 sequence is CSGEWTGELFF. The rearrangement uses TRBV29-1 and TRBJ2-2. The CDR3 loop spans 11 amino acids. CDR1 and CDR2 (germline): SQVTM, ANQGSEA.

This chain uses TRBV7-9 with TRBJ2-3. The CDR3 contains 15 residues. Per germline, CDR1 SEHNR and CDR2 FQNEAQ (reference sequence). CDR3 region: CASSSVSLSTDTQYF.

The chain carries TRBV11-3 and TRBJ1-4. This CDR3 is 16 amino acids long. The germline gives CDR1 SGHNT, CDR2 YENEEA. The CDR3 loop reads CASSLFLVSGNEKLFF.

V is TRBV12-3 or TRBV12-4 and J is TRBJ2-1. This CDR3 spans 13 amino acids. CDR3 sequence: CASSFVQYNEQFF.

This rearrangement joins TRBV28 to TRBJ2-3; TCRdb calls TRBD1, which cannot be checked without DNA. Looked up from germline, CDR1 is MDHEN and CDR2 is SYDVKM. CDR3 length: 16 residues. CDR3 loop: CASSSHRDGWADTQYF.

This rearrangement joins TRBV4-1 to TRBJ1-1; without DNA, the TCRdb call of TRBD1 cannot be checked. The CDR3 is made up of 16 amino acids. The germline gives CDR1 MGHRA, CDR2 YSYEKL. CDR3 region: CATTAQGWGKNTEAFF.

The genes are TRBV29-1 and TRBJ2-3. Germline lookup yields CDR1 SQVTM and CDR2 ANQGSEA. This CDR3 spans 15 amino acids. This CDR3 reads CSVDGDLADTDTQYF.

The CDR3: CASSGTHYEQYF. The rearrangement joins TRBV7-9 to TRBJ2-7; TCRdb reports TRBD1, a call that lacks DNA to check it against. CDR3 length: 12 residues. Germline loops: CDR1 SEHNR, CDR2 FQNEAQ (reference sequence).

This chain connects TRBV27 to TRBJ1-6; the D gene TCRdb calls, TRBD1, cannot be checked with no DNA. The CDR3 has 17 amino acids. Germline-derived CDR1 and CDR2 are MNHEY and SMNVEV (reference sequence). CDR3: CASSRGQGISYNSPLHF.

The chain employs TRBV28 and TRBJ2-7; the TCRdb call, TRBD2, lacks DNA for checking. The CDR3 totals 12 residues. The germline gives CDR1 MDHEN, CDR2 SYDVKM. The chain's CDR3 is CASSFRGPEQYF.

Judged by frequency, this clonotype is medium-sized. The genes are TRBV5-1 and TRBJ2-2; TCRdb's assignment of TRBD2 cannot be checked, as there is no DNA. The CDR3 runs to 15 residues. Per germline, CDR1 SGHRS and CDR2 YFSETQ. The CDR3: CASSWTSENTGELFF.

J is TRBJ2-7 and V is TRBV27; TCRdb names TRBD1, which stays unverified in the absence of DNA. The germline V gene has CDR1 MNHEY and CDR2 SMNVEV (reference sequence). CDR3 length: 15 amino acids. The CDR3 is CASSFEGGLVYEQYF.

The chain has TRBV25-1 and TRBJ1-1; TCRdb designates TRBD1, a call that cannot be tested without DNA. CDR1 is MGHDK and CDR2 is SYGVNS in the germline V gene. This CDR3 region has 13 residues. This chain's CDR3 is CASTLELNTEAFF.

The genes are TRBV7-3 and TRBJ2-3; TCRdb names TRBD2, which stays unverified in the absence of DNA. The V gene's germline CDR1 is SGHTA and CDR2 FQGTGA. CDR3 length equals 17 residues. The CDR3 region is CASSLETRGASTDTQYF. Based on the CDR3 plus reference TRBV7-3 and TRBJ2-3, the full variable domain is GAGVSQTPSNKVTEKGKYVELRCDPISGHTALYWYRQSLGQGPEFLIYFQGTGAADDSGLPNDRFFAVRPEGSVSTLKIQRTERGDSAVYLCASSLETRGASTDTQYFGPGTRLTVL.

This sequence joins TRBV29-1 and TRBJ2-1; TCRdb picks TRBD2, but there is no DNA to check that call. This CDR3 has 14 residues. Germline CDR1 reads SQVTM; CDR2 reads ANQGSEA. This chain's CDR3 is CSVTGTAPMGEQFF.

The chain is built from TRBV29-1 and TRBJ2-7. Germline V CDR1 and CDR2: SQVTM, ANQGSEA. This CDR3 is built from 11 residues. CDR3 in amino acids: CSVEVGIEQYF.

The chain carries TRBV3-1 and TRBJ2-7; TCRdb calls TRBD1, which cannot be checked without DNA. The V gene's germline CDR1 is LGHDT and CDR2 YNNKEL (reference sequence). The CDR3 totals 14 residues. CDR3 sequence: CASSVGTGSSEQYF.

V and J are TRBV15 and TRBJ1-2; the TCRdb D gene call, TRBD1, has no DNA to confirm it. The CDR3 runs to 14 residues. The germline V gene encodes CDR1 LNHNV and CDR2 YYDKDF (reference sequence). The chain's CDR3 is CATSRDAPNYGYTF. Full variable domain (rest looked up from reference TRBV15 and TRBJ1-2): DAMVIQNPRYQVTQFGKPVTLSCSQTLNHNVMYWYQQKSSQAPKLLFHYYDKDFNNEADTPDNFQSRRPNTSFCFLDIRSPGLGDTAMYLCATSRDAPNYGYTFGSGTRLTVV.

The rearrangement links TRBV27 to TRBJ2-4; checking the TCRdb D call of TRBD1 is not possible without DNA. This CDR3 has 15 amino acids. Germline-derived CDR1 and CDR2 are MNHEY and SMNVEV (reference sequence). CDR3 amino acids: CTSSPHPGHQHIQYF.

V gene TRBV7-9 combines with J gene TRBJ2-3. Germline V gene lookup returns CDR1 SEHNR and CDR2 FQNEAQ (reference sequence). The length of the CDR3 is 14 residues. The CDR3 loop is CASSIGLAGNTQYF.

CDR3 region: CASSYRGLSYYNEQFF. The chain links TRBV6-5 to TRBJ2-1; TCRdb's D gene call, TRBD2, goes unchecked for lack of DNA. CDR1 is MNHEY, CDR2 SVGAGI, per germline. The CDR3 spans 16 residues.

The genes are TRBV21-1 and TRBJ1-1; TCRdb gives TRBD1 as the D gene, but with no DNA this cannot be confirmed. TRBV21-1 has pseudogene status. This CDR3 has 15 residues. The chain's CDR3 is CASSIHRDGDTEAFF.

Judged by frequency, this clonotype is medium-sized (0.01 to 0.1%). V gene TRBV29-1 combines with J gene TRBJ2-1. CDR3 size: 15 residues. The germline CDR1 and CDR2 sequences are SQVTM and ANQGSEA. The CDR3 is CSVEDPTGLRNEQFF.

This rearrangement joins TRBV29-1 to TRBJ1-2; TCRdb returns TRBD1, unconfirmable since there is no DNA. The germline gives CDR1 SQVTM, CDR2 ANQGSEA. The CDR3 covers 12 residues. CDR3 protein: CSVERSAGGYTF.